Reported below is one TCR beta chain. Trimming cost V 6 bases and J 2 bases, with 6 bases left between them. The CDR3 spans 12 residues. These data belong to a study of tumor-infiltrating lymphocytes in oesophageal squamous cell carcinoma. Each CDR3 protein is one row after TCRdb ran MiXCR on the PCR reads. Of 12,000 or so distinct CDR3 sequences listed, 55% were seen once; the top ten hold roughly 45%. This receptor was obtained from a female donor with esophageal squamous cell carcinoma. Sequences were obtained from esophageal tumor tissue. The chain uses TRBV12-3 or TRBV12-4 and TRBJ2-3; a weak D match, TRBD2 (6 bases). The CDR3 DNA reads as TGTGCCAGCAGGCGGGACACAGATACGCAGTATTTT. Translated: CASRRDTDTQYF.